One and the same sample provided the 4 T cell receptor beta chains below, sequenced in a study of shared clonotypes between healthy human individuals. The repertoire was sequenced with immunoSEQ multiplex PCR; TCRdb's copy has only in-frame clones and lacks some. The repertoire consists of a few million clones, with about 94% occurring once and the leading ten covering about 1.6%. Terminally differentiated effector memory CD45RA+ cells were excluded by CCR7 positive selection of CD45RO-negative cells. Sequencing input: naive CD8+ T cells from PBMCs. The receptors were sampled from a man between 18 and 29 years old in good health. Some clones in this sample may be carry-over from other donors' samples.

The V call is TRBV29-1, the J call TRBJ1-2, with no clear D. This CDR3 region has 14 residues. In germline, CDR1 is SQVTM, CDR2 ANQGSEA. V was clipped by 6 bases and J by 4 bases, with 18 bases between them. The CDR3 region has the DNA TGCAGCGTCCGCTTAAGCGACGGACGCTATGGCTACACCTTC. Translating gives CSVRLSDGRYGYTF.

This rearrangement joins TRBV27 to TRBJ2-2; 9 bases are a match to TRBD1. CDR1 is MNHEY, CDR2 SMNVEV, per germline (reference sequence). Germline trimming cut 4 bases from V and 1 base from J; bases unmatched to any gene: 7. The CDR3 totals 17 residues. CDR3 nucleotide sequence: TGTGCCAGCAGTTCCGGGACAGGGATAATGAACACCGGGGAGCTGTTTTTT. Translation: CASSSGTGIMNTGELFF.

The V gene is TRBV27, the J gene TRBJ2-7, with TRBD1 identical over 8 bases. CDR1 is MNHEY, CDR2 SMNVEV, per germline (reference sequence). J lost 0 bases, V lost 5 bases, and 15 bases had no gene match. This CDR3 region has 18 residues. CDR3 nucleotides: TGTGCCAGCAGTCCCGGGACAGGCTCCGAGATATACTCCTACGAGCAGTACTTC. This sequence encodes CASSPGTGSEIYSYEQYF.

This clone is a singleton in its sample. The CDR3 is CASSPMGGLYSNQPQHF. CDR3 nucleotide sequence: TGTGCCAGCAGCCCTATGGGGGGCCTTTATAGCAATCAGCCCCAGCATTTT. The chain combines TRBV11-2 with TRBJ1-5, with D perhaps TRBD1 (6 bases). Germline V gene data show CDR1 as SGHAT and CDR2 as FQNNGV. V was trimmed by 5 bases and J by 0 bases, leaving 17 bases between them. CDR3 size: 17 residues.